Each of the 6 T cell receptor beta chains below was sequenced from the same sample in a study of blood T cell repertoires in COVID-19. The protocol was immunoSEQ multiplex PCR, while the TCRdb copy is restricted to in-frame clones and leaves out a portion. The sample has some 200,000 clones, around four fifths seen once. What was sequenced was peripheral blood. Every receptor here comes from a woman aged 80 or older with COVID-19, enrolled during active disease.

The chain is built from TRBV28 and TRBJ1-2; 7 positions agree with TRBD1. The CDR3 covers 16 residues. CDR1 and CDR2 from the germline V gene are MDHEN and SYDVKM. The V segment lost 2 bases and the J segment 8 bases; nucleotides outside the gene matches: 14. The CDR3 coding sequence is TGTGCCAGCAGTTTACCACTTGACCTCTCCAGGGGGGGCTACACCTTC. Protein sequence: CASSLPLDLSRGGYTF.

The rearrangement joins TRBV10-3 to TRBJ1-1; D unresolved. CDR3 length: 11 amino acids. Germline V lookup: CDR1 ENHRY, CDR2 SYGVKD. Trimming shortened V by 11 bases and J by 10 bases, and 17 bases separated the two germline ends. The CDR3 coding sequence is TGTGCCCTCAAAGTCGGGGAGAGAGCTTTCTTT. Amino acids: CALKVGERAFF.

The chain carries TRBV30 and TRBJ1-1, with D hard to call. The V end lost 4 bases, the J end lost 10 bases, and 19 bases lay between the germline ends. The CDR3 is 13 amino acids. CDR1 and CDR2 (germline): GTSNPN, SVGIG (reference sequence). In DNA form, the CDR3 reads TGTGCCTGGATGGCCGACCGAGCGGGCGGAGCTTTCTTT. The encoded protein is CAWMADRAGGAFF. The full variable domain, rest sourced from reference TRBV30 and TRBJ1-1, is SQTIHQWPATLVQPVGSPLSLECTVEGTSNPNLYWYRQAAGRGLQLLFYSVGIGQISSEVPQNLSASRPQDRQFILSSKKLLLSDSGFYLCAWMADRAGGAFFGQGTRLTVV.

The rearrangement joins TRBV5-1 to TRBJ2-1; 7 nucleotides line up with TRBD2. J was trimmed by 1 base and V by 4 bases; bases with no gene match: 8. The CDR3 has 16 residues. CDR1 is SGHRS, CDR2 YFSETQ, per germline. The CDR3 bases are TGCGCCAGCAGCGGAACTAGCGCTGTATCCTACAATGAGCAGTTCTTC. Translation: CASSGTSAVSYNEQFF.

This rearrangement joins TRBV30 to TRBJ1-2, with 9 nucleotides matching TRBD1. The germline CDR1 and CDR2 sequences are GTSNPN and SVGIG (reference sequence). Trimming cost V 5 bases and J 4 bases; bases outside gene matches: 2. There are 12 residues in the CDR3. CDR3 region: CAWQGQGYGYTF. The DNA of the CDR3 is TGTGCCTGGCAGGGACAGGGCTATGGCTACACCTTC. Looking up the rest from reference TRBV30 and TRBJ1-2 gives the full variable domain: SQTIHQWPATLVQPVGSPLSLECTVEGTSNPNLYWYRQAAGRGLQLLFYSVGIGQISSEVPQNLSASRPQDRQFILSSKKLLLSDSGFYLCAWQGQGYGYTFGSGTRLTVV.

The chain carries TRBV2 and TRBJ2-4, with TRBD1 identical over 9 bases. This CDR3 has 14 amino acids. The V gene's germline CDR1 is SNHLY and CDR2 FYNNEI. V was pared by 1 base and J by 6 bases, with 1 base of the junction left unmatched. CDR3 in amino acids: CASSEGTGVNIQYF. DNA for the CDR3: TGTGCCAGCAGTGAAGGGACAGGGGTAAACATTCAGTACTTC. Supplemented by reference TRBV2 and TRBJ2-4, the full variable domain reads EPEVTQTPSHQVTQMGQEVILRCVPISNHLYFYWYRQILGQKVEFLVSFYNNEISEKSEIFDDQFSVERPDGSNFTLKIRSTKLEDSAMYFCASSEGTGVNIQYFGAGTRLSVL.